This entry describes one T cell receptor (beta chain). The antigen is undetermined. The data stem from a study of human T cells and chemical hapten exposure. About the research overall: Epicutaneous patch tests delivered 0.01% DPC to the upper back, with evaluation at 6 days. Regarding the study as a whole: The study found that PT1 expanded TCR counts correlated positively with patch test score. Expanded TCRs grouped into significantly more large CDR3 similarity clusters than controls produced. Once DPC sensitization occurred, TCRs above 1 in 1000 frequency showed no change.

CDR3 length equals 15 residues. V dropped 5 bases and J dropped 2 bases, with 13 bases sitting between them. The V gene's germline CDR1 is LNHNV and CDR2 YYDKDF (reference sequence). Time point here: patch test 1, 2 weeks after DPC sensitization. Treatment specified: therapeutic diphenylcyclopropenone sensitization with weekly scalp DPC. TCRdb re-called the RACE reads with MiXCR, one entry per CDR3 protein. The sample comprises some 190,000 distinct CDR3 sequences, approximately 20% of which are singletons, and under 7.5% rests with the top ten. Sequences were derived from whole blood, sampled in connection with sensitization to the hapten diphenylcyclopropenone (DPC). The origin of this receptor is a woman aged 45-65 years with alopecia areata. Some clones in this sample may be carry-over from other donors' samples. V and J are TRBV15 and TRBJ1-5; no firm D call. The CDR3 nucleotides read TGTGCCACCAGCGTCGAGGGTAGGGGCAATCAGCCCCAGCATTTT. Its protein product is CATSVEGRGNQPQHF.